The 3 T cell receptor beta chains below were found in one sample sequenced in a study of PD-L1 blockade in urothelial cancer (dated by TCRdb to 2017 to 2019). The intended sense of this specimen's time point label: pretreatment peripheral blood. The receptor library was made with the immunoSEQ multiplex PCR assay. TCRdb took over this immuneACCESS table, retaining in-frame rearrangements with V and J assigned. Such tables are incomplete; in checked studies, under half of the missing clones stem from an unresolved V gene, and the remainder is unexplained. Present in this sample are roughly 51,000 clones, 86% of which were seen just once. The top ten clonotypes cover 20% to 25% of the sample. The sample consisted of PBMCs, taken around atezolizumab (anti-PD-L1) treatment. These receptors all stem from a man aged 55 to 70 with urothelial cancer.

This chain joins TRBV5-4 and TRBJ2-7, with a weak D call TRBD2 (5 bases). Germline CDR1 and CDR2: SGHNT and YYREEE (reference sequence). Trimming removed 0 bases from V and 6 bases from J, with 13 bases in between. The CDR3 is 14 amino acids. The CDR3 sequence is CASSLVGRRTEQYF. Here the CDR3 DNA reads TGTGCCAGCAGCTTGGTCGGACGGAGGACCGAGCAGTACTTC. Together with reference TRBV5-4 and TRBJ2-7, the CDR3 gives the full variable domain: ETGVTQSPTHLIKTRGQQVTLRCSSQSGHNTVSWYQQALGQGPQFIFQYYREEENGRGNFPPRFSGLQFPNYSSELNVNALELDDSALYLCASSLVGRRTEQYFGPGTRLTVT.

The chain links TRBV4-3 to TRBJ2-5, with D possibly TRBD1 on 6 matching bases. CDR3 length: 17 residues. Germline V CDR1 and CDR2: LGHNA, YSLEER. Trimming took 0 bases from V and 7 from J, leaving 21 bases between them. The CDR3 DNA sequence: TGCGCCAGCAGCCAAGATTGGTCCAGGGGTGGGTTAATGACCCAGTACTTC. It specifies CASSQDWSRGGLMTQYF.

The chain is built from TRBV6-6 and TRBJ1-2; 9 bases agree with TRBD1. The CDR3 extends over 12 amino acids. V shed 8 bases and J 2 bases; nucleotides not matched to a gene: 0. Germline CDR1 is MNHNY and CDR2 is SVGAGI (reference sequence). The CDR3 loop reads CASGQGNYGYTF. The CDR3 bases are TGTGCCAGCGGACAGGGGAACTATGGCTACACCTTC.